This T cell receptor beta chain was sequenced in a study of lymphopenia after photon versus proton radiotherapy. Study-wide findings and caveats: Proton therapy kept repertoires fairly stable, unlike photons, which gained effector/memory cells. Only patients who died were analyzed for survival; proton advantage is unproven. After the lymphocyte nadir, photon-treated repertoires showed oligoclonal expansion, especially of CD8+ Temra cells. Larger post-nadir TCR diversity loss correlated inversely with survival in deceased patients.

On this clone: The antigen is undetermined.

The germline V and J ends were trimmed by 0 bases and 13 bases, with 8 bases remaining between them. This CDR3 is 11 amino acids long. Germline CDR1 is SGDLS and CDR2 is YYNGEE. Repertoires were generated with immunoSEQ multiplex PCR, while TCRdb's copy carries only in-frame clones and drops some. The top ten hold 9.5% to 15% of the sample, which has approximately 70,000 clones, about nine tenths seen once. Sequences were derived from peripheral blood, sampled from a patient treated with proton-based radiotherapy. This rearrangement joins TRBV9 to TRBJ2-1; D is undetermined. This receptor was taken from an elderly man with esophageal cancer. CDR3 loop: CASSVGRVQFF. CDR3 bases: TGTGCCAGCAGCGTAGGTAGGGTACAGTTCTTC.